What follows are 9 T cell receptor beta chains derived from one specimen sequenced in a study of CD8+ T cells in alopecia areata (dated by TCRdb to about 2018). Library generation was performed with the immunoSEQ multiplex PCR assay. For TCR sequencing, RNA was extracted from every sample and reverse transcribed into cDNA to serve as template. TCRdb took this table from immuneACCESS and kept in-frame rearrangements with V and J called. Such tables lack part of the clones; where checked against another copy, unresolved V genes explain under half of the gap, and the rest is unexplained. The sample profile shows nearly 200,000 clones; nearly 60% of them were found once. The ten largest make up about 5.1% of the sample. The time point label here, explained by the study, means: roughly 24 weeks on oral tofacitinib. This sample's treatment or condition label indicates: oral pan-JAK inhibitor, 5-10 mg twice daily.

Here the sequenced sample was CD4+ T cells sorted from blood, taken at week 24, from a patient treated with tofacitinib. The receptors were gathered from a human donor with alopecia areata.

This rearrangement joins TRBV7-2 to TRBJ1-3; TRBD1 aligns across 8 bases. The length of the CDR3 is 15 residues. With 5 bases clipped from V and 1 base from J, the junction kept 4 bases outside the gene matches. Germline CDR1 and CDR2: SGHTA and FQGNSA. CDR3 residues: CASSVGQGSGNTIYF. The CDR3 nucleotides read TGTGCCAGCAGCGTAGGACAGGGTTCTGGAAACACCATATATTTT.

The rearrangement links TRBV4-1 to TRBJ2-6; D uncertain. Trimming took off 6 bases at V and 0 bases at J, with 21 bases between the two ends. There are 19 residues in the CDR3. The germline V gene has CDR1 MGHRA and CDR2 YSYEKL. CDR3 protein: CASRAVGPKSSSGANVLTF. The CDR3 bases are TGCGCCAGCAGGGCAGTAGGCCCTAAATCCAGCTCTGGGGCCAACGTCCTGACTTTC.

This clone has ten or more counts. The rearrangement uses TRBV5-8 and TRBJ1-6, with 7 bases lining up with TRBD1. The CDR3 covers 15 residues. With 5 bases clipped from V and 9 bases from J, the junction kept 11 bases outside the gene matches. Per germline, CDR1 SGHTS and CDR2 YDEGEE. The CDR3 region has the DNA TGTGCCAGCAGGCGGGACAGAAGAGTCGGTTCACCCCTCCACTTT. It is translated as CASRRDRRVGSPLHF.

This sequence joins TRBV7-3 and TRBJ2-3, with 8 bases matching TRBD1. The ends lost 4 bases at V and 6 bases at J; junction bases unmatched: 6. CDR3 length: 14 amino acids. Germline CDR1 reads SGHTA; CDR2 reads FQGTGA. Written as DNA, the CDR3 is TGTGCCAGCAGCTCCGGACAGGGTATGGATACGCAGTATTTT. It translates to CASSSGQGMDTQYF.

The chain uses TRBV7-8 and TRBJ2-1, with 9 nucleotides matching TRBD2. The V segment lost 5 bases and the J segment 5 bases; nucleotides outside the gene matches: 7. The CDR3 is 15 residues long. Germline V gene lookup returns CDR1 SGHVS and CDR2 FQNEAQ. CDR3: CASSQQGLANNEQFF. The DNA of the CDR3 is TGTGCCAGCAGCCAACAGGGACTAGCTAACAATGAGCAGTTCTTC.

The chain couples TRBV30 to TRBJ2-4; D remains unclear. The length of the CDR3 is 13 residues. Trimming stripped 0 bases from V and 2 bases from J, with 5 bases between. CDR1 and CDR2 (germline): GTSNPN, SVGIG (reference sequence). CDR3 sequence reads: CAWSVESKNIQYF. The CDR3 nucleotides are TGTGCCTGGAGTGTAGAATCCAAAAACATTCAGTACTTC. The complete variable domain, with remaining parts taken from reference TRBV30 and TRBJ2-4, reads SQTIHQWPATLVQPVGSPLSLECTVEGTSNPNLYWYRQAAGRGLQLLFYSVGIGQISSEVPQNLSASRPQDRQFILSSKKLLLSDSGFYLCAWSVESKNIQYFGAGTRLSVL.

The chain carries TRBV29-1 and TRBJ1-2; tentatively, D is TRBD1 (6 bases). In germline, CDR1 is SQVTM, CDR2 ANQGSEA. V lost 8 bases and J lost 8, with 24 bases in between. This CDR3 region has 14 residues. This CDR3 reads CSIGQSLGTSGYTF. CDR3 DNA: TGCAGCATAGGACAGTCCTTAGGGACTAGCGGCTACACCTTC. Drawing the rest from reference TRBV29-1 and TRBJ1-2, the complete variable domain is SAVISQKPSRDICQRGTSLTIQCQVDSQVTMMFWYRQQPGQSLTLIATANQGSEATYESGFVIDKFPISRPNLTFSTLTVSNMSPEDSSIYLCSIGQSLGTSGYTFGSGTRLTVV.

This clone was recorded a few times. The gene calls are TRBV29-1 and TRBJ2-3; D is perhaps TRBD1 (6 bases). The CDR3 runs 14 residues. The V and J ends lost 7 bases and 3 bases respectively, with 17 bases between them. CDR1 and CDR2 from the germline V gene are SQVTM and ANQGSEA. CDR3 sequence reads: CSARDTHGTDTQYF. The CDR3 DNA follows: TGCAGCGCAAGGGACACCCACGGGACAGATACGCAGTATTTT.

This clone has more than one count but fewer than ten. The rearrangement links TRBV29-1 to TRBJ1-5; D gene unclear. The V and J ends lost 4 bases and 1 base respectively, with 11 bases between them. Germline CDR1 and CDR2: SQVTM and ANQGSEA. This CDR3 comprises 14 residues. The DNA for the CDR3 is TGCAGCGTTGGCGAAAGCGTCAGCAATCAGCCCCAGCATTTT. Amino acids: CSVGESVSNQPQHF.